This T cell receptor (beta chain) was profiled in a study of blood T cell repertoires in COVID-19. Clones were sequenced by immunoSEQ multiplex PCR, and TCRdb holds only the in-frame ones, with some missing. Altogether 160,000 or so clones are present, roughly 80% being singletons, with the ten largest covering about 1.5%. This CDR3 has 14 amino acids. From germline, CDR1 is SGHVS and CDR2 FQNEAQ. The V end lost 5 bases, the J end lost 8 bases, and 18 bases lay between the germline ends. The sequence derives from a human donor in a cohort sampled during active COVID-19. The sample was peripheral blood. J is TRBJ1-2 and V is TRBV7-8; a possible D gene is TRBD1 (6 bases). CDR3 nucleotides: TGTGCCAGCAGCGCCGATCCGGGGGGGGGCGGCTACACCTTC. Translated, it gives CASSADPGGGGYTF.